A single sample is the source of the 2 T cell receptor beta chains below, sequenced in a study of blood T cell repertoires in COVID-19. The repertoire was sequenced with immunoSEQ multiplex PCR; TCRdb's copy has only in-frame clones and lacks some. The table records some 400,000 clones, around nine tenths of them present only once. Sequenced sample: PBMCs or T cells enriched from blood (not recorded which). All receptors derive from a woman aged 25 to 39 who had recovered from COVID-19.

The chain couples TRBV27 to TRBJ1-5; 7 positions agree with TRBD1. The germline gives CDR1 MNHEY, CDR2 SMNVEV (reference sequence). The V and J ends lost 8 bases and 2 bases, in that order; junction bases with no gene match: 6. The CDR3 contains 14 residues. The DNA of the CDR3 is TGTGCCAGCCAATCCGGGACAGGCAATCAGCCCCAGCATTTT. This translates into CASQSGTGNQPQHF.

This sequence joins TRBV18 and TRBJ1-1, with a possible D match to TRBD1 (5 bases). In germline, CDR1 is KGHSH, CDR2 LQKENI. The CDR3 loop spans 17 amino acids. The germline V and J ends were trimmed by 1 base and 0 bases, with 15 bases remaining between them. CDR3 sequence: CASSPLLGHSMNTEAFF. For the CDR3, the DNA is TGTGCCAGCTCACCACTTTTAGGACACTCCATGAACACTGAAGCTTTCTTT.